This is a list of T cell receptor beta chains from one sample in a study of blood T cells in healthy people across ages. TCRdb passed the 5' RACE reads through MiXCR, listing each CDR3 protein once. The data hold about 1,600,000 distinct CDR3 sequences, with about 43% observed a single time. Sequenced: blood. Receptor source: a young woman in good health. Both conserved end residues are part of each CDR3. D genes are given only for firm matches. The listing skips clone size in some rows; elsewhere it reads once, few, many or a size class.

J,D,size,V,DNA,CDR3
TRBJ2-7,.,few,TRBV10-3,TGTGCCATCAGTGAGTCTTTCGGGCAGCTAGGTTACGAGCAGTACTTC,CAISESFGQLGYEQYF
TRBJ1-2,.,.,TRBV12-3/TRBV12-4,TGTGCCAGCAGACTAAGGGTGGACTATGGCTACACCTTC,CASRLRVDYGYTF
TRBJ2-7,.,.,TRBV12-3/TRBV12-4,TGTGCCAACAGTCCCGGTCATCCCGAGCAGTACTTC,CANSPGHPEQYF
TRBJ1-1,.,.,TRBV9,TGTGCCAGCAGCGTAGATCAGGCCACGAACACTGAAGCTTTCTTT,CASSVDQATNTEAFF
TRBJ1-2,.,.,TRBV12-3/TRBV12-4,TGTGCCAGCAGATCTAGGGGCGGCTACACCTTC,CASRSRGGYTF
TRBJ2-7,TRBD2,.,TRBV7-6,TGTGCCAGCAGCCCGGGGCTAGCGGGACCTCAACGGGACGAGCAGTACTTC,CASSPGLAGPQRDEQYF
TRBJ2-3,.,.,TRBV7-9,TGTGCCAGCAGCTTAGAAGGACTCCCCGAGTATTTT,CASSLEGLPEYF
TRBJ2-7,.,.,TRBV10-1,TGCGCCAGCAGTGAGTCGGGGGCTAGCGGCCTCCTCTACGAGCAGTACTTC,CASSESGASGLLYEQYF
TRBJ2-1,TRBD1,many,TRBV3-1,TGTGCCAGCAGCCGACAGGGGGGTGGGAATGAGCAGTTCTTC,CASSRQGGGNEQFF
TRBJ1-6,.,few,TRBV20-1,TGCAGTGCGCAGGACGGGAATTCACCCCTCCACTTT,CSAQDGNSPLHF